Below are 19 T cell receptor beta chains sequenced from a single sample in a study of CD8 T cells in Susac syndrome. The authors reverse transcribed 0.5 to 1 ug RNA with random hexamers. TCRdb fed the immunoSEQ multiplex PCR reads into MiXCR, producing one record per CDR3 protein. The sample lists approximately 83,000 distinct CDR3 sequences, 90% to 95% occurring once. Material: CD8+ T cells from PBMCs. The receptor set was obtained from a human donor with Susac syndrome.

The J gene is TRBJ2-5, the V gene TRBV20-1; D is unresolved. Germline V gives CDR1 DFQATT, CDR2 SNEGSKA (reference sequence). The CDR3 sequence is 13 residues long. V was clipped by 5 bases and J by 3 bases, with 13 bases between them. This chain's CDR3 is CSASDTSEETQYF. CDR3 in DNA: TGCAGTGCTTCAGACACCTCGGAAGAGACCCAGTACTTC.

The chain links TRBV29-1 to TRBJ1-5, with no clear D. V lost 0 bases and J lost 6, with 15 bases in between. The CDR3 runs 15 residues. Germline V lookup: CDR1 SQVTM, CDR2 ANQGSEA. DNA of the CDR3: TGCAGCGTTGAAGATCCTGAGGTGGCCGGTCAGCCCCAGCATTTT. Protein: CSVEDPEVAGQPQHF.

V and J are TRBV19 and TRBJ2-1, with 12 bases matching TRBD1. The CDR3 runs to 14 residues. In germline, CDR1 is LNHDA, CDR2 SQIVND (reference sequence). V was pared by 7 bases and J by 8 bases, with 6 bases of the junction left unmatched. For the CDR3, the DNA is TGTGCCAGTACCCCGGGACAGGGGGCTTATGAGCAGTTCTTC. Translating gives CASTPGQGAYEQFF.

The table lists this clonotype with a count of one. The V call is TRBV30, the J call TRBJ1-1; unclear D gene. CDR1 and CDR2 from the germline V gene are GTSNPN and SVGIG (reference sequence). V shed 3 bases and J shed 5 bases, with 7 bases lying between them. This CDR3 comprises 11 residues. CDR3 nucleotide sequence: TGTGCCTGGAGGGCCACTACTGAAGCTTTCTTT. Amino acid sequence: CAWRATTEAFF.

The CDR3 spells CASSFRGNNTEAFF. The DNA for the CDR3 is TGTGCCAGCAGCTTCAGGGGGAATAACACTGAAGCTTTCTTT. This sequence joins TRBV6-5 and TRBJ1-1, with TRBD1 matching over 7 bases. The CDR3 runs to 14 residues. In germline, CDR1 is MNHEY, CDR2 SVGAGI. J gave up 2 bases and V 6 bases, and 6 bases lay outside the gene matches.

This chain uses TRBV3-1 with TRBJ2-3; 7 positions agree with TRBD2. CDR3 length: 15 amino acids. J gave up 0 bases and V 10 bases, and 10 bases lay outside the gene matches. Germline CDR1 is LGHDT and CDR2 is YNNKEL (reference sequence). CDR3 residues: CATLRSGASTDTQYF. CDR3 nucleotide sequence: TGTGCCACCCTAAGGAGCGGGGCTAGCACAGATACGCAGTATTTT.

The chain uses TRBV29-1 and TRBJ1-1, with a tentative D call TRBD1 (5 bases). Germline V CDR1 and CDR2: SQVTM, ANQGSEA. The CDR3 has 15 amino acids. The V end lost 2 bases, the J end lost 6 bases, and 19 bases lay between the germline ends. As DNA, the CDR3 is TGCAGCGTTGAATCGGGGGGTTTTGAGTGGGCTGAAGCTTTCTTT. Residues: CSVESGGFEWAEAFF.

The table lists this clonotype with a count of one. V usage is TRBV4-2 and J usage is TRBJ2-1; TRBD1 matches 8 bases. The V gene's germline CDR1 is LGHNA and CDR2 YNFKEQ. This CDR3 has 16 residues. Unmatched junction bases numbered 9, after V lost 0 bases and J lost 8 bases. CDR3 DNA: TGTGCCAGCAGCCAAGAATATTGGACAGGGACGGATGAGCAGTTCTTC. Its translation: CASSQEYWTGTDEQFF.

The genes are TRBV19 and TRBJ2-3; no definite D call. This CDR3 is built from 13 residues. Looked up from germline, CDR1 is LNHDA and CDR2 is SQIVND (reference sequence). Trimming pared 7 bases from V and 2 bases from J, leaving 10 bases between. The CDR3 reads CASNRGPTDTQYF. The DNA of the CDR3 is TGTGCCAGTAACCGCGGCCCCACAGATACGCAGTATTTT.

This clonotype occurred once. This chain links TRBV7-9 with TRBJ2-1, with TRBD2 matching 10 bases. V trimming: 0 bases; J trimming: 5 bases; junction bases outside the gene matches: 4. Germline values: CDR1 SEHNR, CDR2 FQNEAQ (reference sequence). The CDR3 length is 16 residues. The CDR3 protein is CASSLASGGADNEQFF. DNA of the CDR3: TGTGCCAGCAGCTTAGCGAGCGGGGGGGCTGACAATGAGCAGTTCTTC.

The rearrangement links TRBV7-2 to TRBJ2-5, with TRBD1 matching over 8 bases. Germline V CDR1 and CDR2: SGHTA, FQGNSA. After removal of 1 base from V and 1 base from J, the junction contained 14 bases not matched to a gene. The CDR3 sequence is 19 residues long. DNA for the CDR3: TGTGCCAGCAGCTTAGGCGGCGCCGGGACAGGAGCCACCCAAGAGACCCAGTACTTC. Its protein is CASSLGGAGTGATQETQYF.

The chain employs TRBV5-6 and TRBJ2-7; 7 nucleotides line up with TRBD2. Looked up from germline, CDR1 is SGHDT and CDR2 is YYEEEE. The CDR3 has 15 amino acids. V gave up 3 bases and J gave up 3 bases; unmatched junction bases: 9. The CDR3 spells CASSSALGGYYEQYF. CDR3 nucleotides: TGTGCCAGCAGCTCTGCCCTGGGGGGGTACTACGAGCAGTACTTC. The full variable domain, rest sourced from reference TRBV5-6 and TRBJ2-7, is DAGVTQSPTHLIKTRGQQVTLRCSPKSGHDTVSWYQQALGQGPQFIFQYYEEEERQRGNFPDRFSGHQFPNYSSELNVNALLLGDSALYLCASSSALGGYYEQYFGPGTRLTVT.

The V and J genes are TRBV5-6 and TRBJ1-2; D remains ambiguous. CDR1 and CDR2 from the germline V gene are SGHDT and YYEEEE. The CDR3 loop spans 14 amino acids. V was trimmed by 1 base and J by 0 bases, leaving 7 bases between them. The CDR3 region has the DNA TGTGCCAGCAGCTTGTGGGAGGCTAACTATGGCTACACCTTC. It encodes CASSLWEANYGYTF.

The chain links TRBV27 to TRBJ2-1; D remains unclear. The CDR3 length is 12 residues. Trimming removed 8 bases at V and 2 bases at J, with 7 bases between. Germline assignment: CDR1 MNHEY and CDR2 SMNVEV (reference sequence). Here the CDR3 reads CASGRAYNEQFF. CDR3 bases: TGTGCCAGCGGAAGGGCCTACAATGAGCAGTTCTTC.

This clonotype has a handful of counts. The chain employs TRBV7-9 and TRBJ2-3; D call uncertain. V was shortened by 1 base and J by 3 bases, with 2 bases between the two germline ends. There are 12 residues in the CDR3. Germline V gene lookup returns CDR1 SEHNR and CDR2 FQNEAQ (reference sequence). CDR3 residues: CASSLDTDTQYF. The CDR3 nucleotides read TGTGCCAGCAGCTTAGATACAGATACGCAGTATTTT.

This chain connects TRBV14 to TRBJ2-3; the D is unclear. Germline values: CDR1 SGHDN, CDR2 FVKESK. V dropped 0 bases and J dropped 0 bases, with 7 bases sitting between them. The CDR3 length is 15 residues. The CDR3 coding sequence is TGTGCCAGCAGCCAAGAATGGAGTAGCACAGATACGCAGTATTTT. Protein sequence: CASSQEWSSTDTQYF.

This rearrangement joins TRBV3-1 to TRBJ2-3; maybe TRBD1 (6 bases). V was pared by 0 bases and J by 5 bases, with 18 bases between. The CDR3 length is 17 residues. In germline, CDR1 is LGHDT, CDR2 YNNKEL (reference sequence). CDR3 sequence reads: CASSQEYGDTAGDTQYF. The CDR3 region has the DNA TGTGCCAGCAGCCAAGAATACGGGGACACCGCTGGAGATACGCAGTATTTT.

This chain joins TRBV7-2 and TRBJ1-5; TRBD1 might be the D (5 bases). The V gene's germline CDR1 is SGHTA and CDR2 FQGNSA. The CDR3 runs to 14 residues. V dropped 4 bases and J dropped 7 bases, with 14 bases sitting between them. In DNA, the CDR3 is TGTGCCAGCAGCTACGGGCTGGGGGAACAGCCCCAGCATTTT. As protein: CASSYGLGEQPQHF.

The V call is TRBV7-9, the J call TRBJ1-1; the D is unclear. Germline lookup yields CDR1 SEHNR and CDR2 FQNEAQ (reference sequence). V shed 5 bases and J shed 7 bases, with 17 bases lying between them. CDR3 length: 14 residues. The DNA for the CDR3 is TGTGCCAGCAGCCTTTCGGGTTCCACCATTGAAGCTTTCTTT. Translation gives CASSLSGSTIEAFF.